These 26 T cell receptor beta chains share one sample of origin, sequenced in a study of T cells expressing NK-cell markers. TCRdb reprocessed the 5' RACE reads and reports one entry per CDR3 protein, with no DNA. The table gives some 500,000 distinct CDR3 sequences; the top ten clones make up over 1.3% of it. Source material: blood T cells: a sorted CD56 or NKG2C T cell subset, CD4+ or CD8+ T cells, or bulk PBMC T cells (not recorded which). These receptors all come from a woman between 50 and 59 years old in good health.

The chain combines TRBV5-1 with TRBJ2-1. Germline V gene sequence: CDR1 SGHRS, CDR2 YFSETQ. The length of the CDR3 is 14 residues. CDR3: CASSLEVSLRRQFF.

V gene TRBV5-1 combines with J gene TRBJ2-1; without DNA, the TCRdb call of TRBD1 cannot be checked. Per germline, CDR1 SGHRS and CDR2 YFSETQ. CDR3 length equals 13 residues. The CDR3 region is CASSLVGGSEQFF.

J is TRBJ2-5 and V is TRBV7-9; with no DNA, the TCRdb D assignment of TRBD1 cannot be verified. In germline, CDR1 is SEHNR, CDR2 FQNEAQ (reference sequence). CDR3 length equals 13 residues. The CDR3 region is CAGAPGAQETQYF.

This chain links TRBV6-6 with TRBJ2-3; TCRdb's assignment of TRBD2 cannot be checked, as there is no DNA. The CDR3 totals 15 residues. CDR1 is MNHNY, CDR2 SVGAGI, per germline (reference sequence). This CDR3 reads CASSPEGHGTDTQYF.

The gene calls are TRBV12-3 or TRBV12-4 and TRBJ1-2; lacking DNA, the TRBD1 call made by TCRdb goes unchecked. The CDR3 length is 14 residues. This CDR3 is CASSLGANPGGYTF.

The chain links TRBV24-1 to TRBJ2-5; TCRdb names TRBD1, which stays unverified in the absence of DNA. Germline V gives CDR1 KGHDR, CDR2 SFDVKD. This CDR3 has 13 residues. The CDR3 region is CATASVGGETQYF.

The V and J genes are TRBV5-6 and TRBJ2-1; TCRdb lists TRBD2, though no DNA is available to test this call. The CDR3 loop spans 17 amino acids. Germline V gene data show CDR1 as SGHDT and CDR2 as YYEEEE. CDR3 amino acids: CASSLAKTSVAPDEQFF. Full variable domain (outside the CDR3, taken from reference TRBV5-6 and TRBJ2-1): DAGVTQSPTHLIKTRGQQVTLRCSPKSGHDTVSWYQQALGQGPQFIFQYYEEEERQRGNFPDRFSGHQFPNYSSELNVNALLLGDSALYLCASSLAKTSVAPDEQFFGPGTRLTVL.

The CDR3: CASSQDRGLAGANVLTF. This rearrangement joins TRBV3-1 to TRBJ2-6; as DNA is missing, the TRBD1 call by TCRdb cannot be tested. Germline V lookup: CDR1 LGHDT, CDR2 YNNKEL (reference sequence). The CDR3 totals 17 residues.

The CDR3 sequence is CASSQGTLFEQFF. The chain recombines TRBV5-6 with TRBJ2-1; TCRdb reports TRBD1, a call that lacks DNA to check it against. The CDR3 is 13 amino acids. Germline V gene sequence: CDR1 SGHDT, CDR2 YYEEEE. Full variable domain (missing parts from reference TRBV5-6 and TRBJ2-1): DAGVTQSPTHLIKTRGQQVTLRCSPKSGHDTVSWYQQALGQGPQFIFQYYEEEERQRGNFPDRFSGHQFPNYSSELNVNALLLGDSALYLCASSQGTLFEQFFGPGTRLTVL.

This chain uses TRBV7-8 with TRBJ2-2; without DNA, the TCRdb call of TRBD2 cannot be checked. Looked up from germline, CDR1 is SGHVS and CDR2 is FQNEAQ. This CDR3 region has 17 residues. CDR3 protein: CASSLVGAGVSGGELFF.

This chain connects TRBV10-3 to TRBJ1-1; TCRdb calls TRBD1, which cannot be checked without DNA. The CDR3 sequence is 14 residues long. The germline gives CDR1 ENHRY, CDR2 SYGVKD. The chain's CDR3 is CASGGTGIRTEAFF.

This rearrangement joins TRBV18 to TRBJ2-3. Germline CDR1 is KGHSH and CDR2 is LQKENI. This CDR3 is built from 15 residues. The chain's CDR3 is CASSMEGTSTDTQYF.

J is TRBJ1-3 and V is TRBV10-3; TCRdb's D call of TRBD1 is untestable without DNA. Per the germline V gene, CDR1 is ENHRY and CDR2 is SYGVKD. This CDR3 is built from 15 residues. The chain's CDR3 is CAISSTGTTGNTIYF.

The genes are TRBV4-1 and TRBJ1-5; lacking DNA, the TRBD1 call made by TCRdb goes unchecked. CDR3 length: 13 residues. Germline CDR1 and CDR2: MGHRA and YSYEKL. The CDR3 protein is CASSQLGAQPQHF.

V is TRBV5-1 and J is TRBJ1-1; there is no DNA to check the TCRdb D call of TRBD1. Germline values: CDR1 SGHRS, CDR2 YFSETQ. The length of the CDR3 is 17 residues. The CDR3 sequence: CASSRGTGFGKGTEAFF.

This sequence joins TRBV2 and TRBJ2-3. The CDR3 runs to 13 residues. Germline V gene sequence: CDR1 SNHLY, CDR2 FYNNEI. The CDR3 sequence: CASLWRLTDTQYF.

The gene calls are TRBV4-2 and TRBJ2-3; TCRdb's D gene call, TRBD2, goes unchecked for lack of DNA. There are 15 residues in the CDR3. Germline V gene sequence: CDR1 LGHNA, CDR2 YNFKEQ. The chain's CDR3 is CASSQETSGEGTQYF.

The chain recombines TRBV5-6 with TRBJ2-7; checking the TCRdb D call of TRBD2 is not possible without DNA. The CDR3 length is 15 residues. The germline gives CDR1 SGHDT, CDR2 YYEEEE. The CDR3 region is CASSFRTSGFYEQYF.

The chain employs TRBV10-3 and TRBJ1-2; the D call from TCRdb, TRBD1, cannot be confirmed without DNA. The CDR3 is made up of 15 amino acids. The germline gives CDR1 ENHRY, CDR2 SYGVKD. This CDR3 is CAISEPKGDNYGYTF.

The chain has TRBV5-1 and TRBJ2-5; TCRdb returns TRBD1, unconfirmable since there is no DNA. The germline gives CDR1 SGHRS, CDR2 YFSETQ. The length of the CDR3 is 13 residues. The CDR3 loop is CASRRTPQETQYF.

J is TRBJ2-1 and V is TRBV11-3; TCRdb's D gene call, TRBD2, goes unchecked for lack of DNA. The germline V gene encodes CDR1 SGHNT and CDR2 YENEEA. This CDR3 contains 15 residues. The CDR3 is CAIFSGPISYNEQFF.

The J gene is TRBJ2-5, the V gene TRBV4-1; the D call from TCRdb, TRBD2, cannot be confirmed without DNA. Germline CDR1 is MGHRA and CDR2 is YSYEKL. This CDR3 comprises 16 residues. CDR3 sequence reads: CASSQGGTEPKETQYF.

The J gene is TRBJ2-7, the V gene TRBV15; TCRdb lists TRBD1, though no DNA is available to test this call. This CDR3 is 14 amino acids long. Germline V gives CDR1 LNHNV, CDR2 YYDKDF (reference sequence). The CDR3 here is CATSREQGRYEQYF.

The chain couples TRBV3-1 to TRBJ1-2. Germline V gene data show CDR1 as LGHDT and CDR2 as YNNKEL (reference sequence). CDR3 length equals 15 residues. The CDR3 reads CASSQGAGPKYGYTF.

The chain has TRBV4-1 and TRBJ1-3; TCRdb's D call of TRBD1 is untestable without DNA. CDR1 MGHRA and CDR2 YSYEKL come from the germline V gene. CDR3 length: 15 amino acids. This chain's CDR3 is CASSQPGGYGNTIYF.

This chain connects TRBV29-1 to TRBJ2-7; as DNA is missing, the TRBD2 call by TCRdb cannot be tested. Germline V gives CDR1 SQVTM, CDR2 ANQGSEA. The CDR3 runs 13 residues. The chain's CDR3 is CSVLAGAAYEQYF.